The T cell receptor beta chain described here comes from a study of T cells in Graves' hyperthyroidism and ophthalmopathy. The overall study: The blood sample was taken at first diagnosis, before treatment began.

As concerns this clonotype: The antigen remains undetermined.

For the diagnoses, clinical symptoms, serum thyroxine and TRAb, thyroid ultrasound and orbital computed tomography were used. RNA transcripts gave rise to amplified TCR beta CDR3 regions. The HTBI primer set served for first-round RT-PCR of the TCR CDR3. TCRdb processed the multiplex PCR reads anew with MiXCR; each CDR3 protein has one entry. Of around 350,000 distinct CDR3 sequences in the sample, more than 15% were seen once. CDR1 MNHNS and CDR2 SASEGT come from the germline V gene. The CDR3 sequence is 16 residues long. With 5 bases clipped from V and 9 bases from J, the junction kept 13 bases outside the gene matches. Study results and limitations: Most clonotypes expanded in the thyroid (above 0.001) were also present in blood. Ophthalmopathy was predicted by the model a median of approximately six months ahead of onset.

This clonotype was sampled from a woman in her late teens or twenties with Graves' hyperthyroidism that later progressed to Graves' ophthalmopathy. This chain uses TRBV6-1 with TRBJ2-1, with TRBD1 identical over 10 bases. The sample taken for sequencing was blood. This CDR3 is CASSKPDRGQESEQFF. CDR3 DNA: TGTGCCAGCAGTAAACCCGACAGGGGGCAGGAGAGTGAGCAGTTCTTC.